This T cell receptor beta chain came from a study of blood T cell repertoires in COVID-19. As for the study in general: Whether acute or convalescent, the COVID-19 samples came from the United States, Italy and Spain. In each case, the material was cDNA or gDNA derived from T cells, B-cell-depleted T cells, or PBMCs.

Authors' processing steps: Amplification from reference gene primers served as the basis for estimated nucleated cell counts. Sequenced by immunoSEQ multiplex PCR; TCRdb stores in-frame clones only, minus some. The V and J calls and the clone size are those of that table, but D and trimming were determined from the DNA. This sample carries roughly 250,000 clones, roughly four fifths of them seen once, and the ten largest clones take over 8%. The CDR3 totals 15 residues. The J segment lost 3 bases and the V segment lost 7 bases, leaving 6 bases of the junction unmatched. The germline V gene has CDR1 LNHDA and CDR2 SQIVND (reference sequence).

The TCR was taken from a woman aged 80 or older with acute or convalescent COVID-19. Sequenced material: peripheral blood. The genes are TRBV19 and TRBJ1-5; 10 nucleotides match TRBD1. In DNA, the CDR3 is TGTGCCAGTACCCCGGGACAGGGGAACAATCAGCCCCAGCATTTT. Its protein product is CASTPGQGNNQPQHF.